Listed below are T cell receptor beta chains from one sample, sequenced in a study of cytomegalovirus exposure and HLA in healthy donors. The assay was immunoSEQ multiplex PCR, and TCRdb's table has in-frame clones only and misses some. The table records 210,000 or so clones, over 60% of them present only once. Material: PBMCs. The receptors were sampled from a man between 18 and 29 years old in good health and CMV-seronegative. Each CDR3 is given with its conserved first and last residue. Each record gives: V gene, clone size, D gene, J gene, CDR3 protein, CDR3 DNA. The D gene is left open where the match is weak. The size of a clone is reported for some rows only, either as once, few or many, or as a class for expanded clones.

TRBV15	-	TRBD2	TRBJ2-7	CATSARGGRYEQYF	TGTGCCACCAGCGCTCGGGGGGGGCGCTACGAGCAGTACTTC
TRBV20-1	-	TRBD1	TRBJ1-2	CSARDRYGYTF	TGCAGTGCTAGGGACAGGTACGGCTACACCTTC
TRBV6-5	-	-	TRBJ1-1	CASSFARLTEAFF	TGTGCCAGCAGTTTCGCCCGACTCACTGAAGCTTTCTTT
TRBV5-1	-	TRBD1	TRBJ1-1	CASLRGGTGENTEAFF	TGCGCCAGCCTACGAGGAGGGACAGGGGAGAACACTGAAGCTTTCTTT
TRBV30	-	-	TRBJ1-2	CAWSVNSHYGYTF	TGTGCCTGGAGTGTAAACAGCCACTATGGCTACACCTTC
TRBV30	-	TRBD1	TRBJ1-1	CAWSRGDRDRTEAFF	TGTGCCTGGAGTAGGGGTGACAGGGATCGAACTGAAGCTTTCTTT
TRBV5-1	-	-	TRBJ2-5	CASSLVNSGQETQYF	TGCGCCAGCAGCTTGGTTAATAGCGGACAAGAGACCCAGTACTTC
TRBV28	once	TRBD2	TRBJ2-3	CASSWVLGGGSGGYTDTQYF	TGTGCCAGCAGTTGGGTCCTCGGGGGGGGGAGTGGCGGCTACACAGATACGCAGTATTTT
TRBV10-1	-	-	TRBJ2-2	CASSDRGSTGELFF	TGCGCCAGCAGTGATCGAGGGAGCACCGGGGAGCTGTTTTTT
TRBV28	-	TRBD1	TRBJ2-7	CASSSHPGQGSSYEQYF	TGTGCCAGCAGTTCCCACCCGGGACAGGGGAGCTCCTACGAGCAGTACTTC
TRBV5-1	-	TRBD1	TRBJ2-5	CASSTGQGGETQYF	TGCGCCAGCAGCACCGGACAGGGCGGGGAGACCCAGTACTTC
TRBV6-1	-	-	TRBJ1-4	CASTEGGAHNEKLFF	TGTGCCAGCACCGAAGGCGGGGCGCATAATGAAAAACTGTTTTTT
TRBV6-1	-	TRBD1	TRBJ2-5	CASSVTGAGETQYF	TGTGCCAGCAGTGTGACAGGGGCAGGAGAGACCCAGTACTTC
TRBV2	-	-	TRBJ2-4	CASTSGTGDIQYF	TGTGCCAGCACTTCCGGGACTGGGGACATTCAGTACTTC
TRBV5-1	-	TRBD2	TRBJ2-7	CASSPGGSGGAIVEQYF	TGCGCCAGCAGCCCCGGAGGGTCGGGAGGGGCAATTGTCGAGCAGTACTTC
TRBV6-1	-	TRBD2	TRBJ2-7	CASSDPSGRAVFYEQYF	TGTGCCAGCAGTGATCCTAGCGGGAGGGCCGTCTTCTACGAGCAGTACTTC
TRBV19	-	TRBD1	TRBJ1-2	CASSIDRGPGYTF	TGTGCCAGTAGTATAGATAGGGGGCCTGGCTACACCTTC
TRBV6-1	once	TRBD2	TRBJ2-1	CAGSELTSGTNNEQFF	TGTGCCGGCAGTGAGCTGACTAGCGGGACAAACAATGAGCAGTTCTTC
TRBV30	-	TRBD1	TRBJ1-6	CAWSVRGTGAHSPLHF	TGTGCCTGGAGTGTACGAGGGACAGGGGCTCATTCACCCCTCCACTTT
TRBV4-2	-	TRBD2	TRBJ2-7	CASSLGLAGGYEQYF	TGTGCCAGCAGCCTTGGACTAGCGGGAGGGTACGAGCAGTACTTC
TRBV6-6	-	TRBD1	TRBJ1-2	CASSPPDRGCTF	TGTGCCAGCAGCCCGCCTGACAGGGGCTGCACCTTC
TRBV5-4	few	-	TRBJ2-7	CASSLGHSVILNEQYF	TGTGCCAGCAGCTTGGGACATTCAGTTATCCTGAACGAGCAGTACTTC
TRBV10-1	-	-	TRBJ1-1	CASFLGPDRLNGTEAFF	TGCGCCAGCTTCTTGGGGCCAGACCGCCTGAACGGCACTGAAGCTTTCTTT
TRBV2	-	TRBD1	TRBJ2-3	CASSVRGTGSTDTQYF	TGTGCCAGCAGTGTAAGGGGGACAGGGAGCACAGATACGCAGTATTTT
TRBV28	-	-	TRBJ1-1	CATTTGNTEAFF	TGTGCCACTACTACAGGGAACACTGAAGCTTTCTTT
TRBV9	-	TRBD1	TRBJ1-2	CASSARGVGYGYTF	TGTGCCAGCAGCGCCAGGGGGGTAGGCTATGGCTACACCTTC
TRBV28	-	-	TRBJ2-3	CASSLQGRGIPSTDTQYF	TGTGCCAGCAGTTTACAAGGACGGGGGATCCCTAGCACAGATACGCAGTATTTT
TRBV23-1	-	-	TRBJ1-6	CASSQGRGGGNSPLHF	TGCGCCAGCAGTCAAGGCAGGGGTGGCGGTAATTCACCCCTCCACTTT
TRBV30	-	-	TRBJ1-3	CAWSVLSGNTIYF	TGTGCCTGGAGTGTACTTTCTGGAAACACCATATATTTT
TRBV6-1	-	-	TRBJ2-7	CASSEAWQGFEQYF	TGTGCCAGCAGTGAAGCTTGGCAGGGGTTCGAGCAGTACTTC
TRBV27	-	TRBD1	TRBJ1-2	CASSSYTGGMDYGYTF	TGTGCCAGCAGTTCCTACACAGGGGGCATGGACTATGGCTACACCTTC
TRBV28	-	-	TRBJ2-2	CASTLAGYTGELFF	TGTGCCAGCACTCTTGCGGGTTACACCGGGGAGCTGTTTTTT
TRBV4-1	-	-	TRBJ2-7	CASSQGPGAPYEQYF	TGCGCCAGCAGCCAAGGTCCGGGAGCCCCCTACGAGCAGTACTTC
TRBV30	-	-	TRBJ2-7	CAWSLDSSYEQYF	TGTGCCTGGAGTCTCGACAGCTCCTACGAGCAGTACTTC
TRBV7-9	-	TRBD1	TRBJ1-2	CASSTDRGRGYTF	TGTGCCAGCAGCACCGACAGGGGCCGTGGCTACACCTTC
TRBV6-1	once	-	TRBJ1-3	CASSGQVPGNTIYF	TGTGCCAGCAGTGGACAGGTCCCTGGAAACACCATATATTTT